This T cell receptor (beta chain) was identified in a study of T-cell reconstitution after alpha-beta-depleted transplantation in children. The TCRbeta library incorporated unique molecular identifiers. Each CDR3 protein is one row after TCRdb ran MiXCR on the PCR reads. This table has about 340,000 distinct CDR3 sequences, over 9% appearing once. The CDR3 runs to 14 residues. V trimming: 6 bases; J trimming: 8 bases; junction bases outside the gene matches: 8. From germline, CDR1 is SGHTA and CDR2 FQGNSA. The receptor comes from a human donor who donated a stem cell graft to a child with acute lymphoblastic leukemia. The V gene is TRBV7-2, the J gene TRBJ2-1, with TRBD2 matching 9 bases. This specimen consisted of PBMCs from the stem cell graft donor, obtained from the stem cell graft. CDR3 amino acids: CASSPASGIHEQFF. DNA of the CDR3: TGTGCCAGCAGTCCCGCTAGCGGGATCCATGAGCAGTTCTTC.